These T cell receptor beta chains were read from a single sample in a study of blood T cell repertoires in COVID-19. The table came from immunoSEQ multiplex PCR; TCRdb's copy has only in-frame clones and leaves some out. The table includes about 250,000 clones, about 89% detected once. Material for sequencing was peripheral blood. The receptors originated from a woman aged 55-75 years who had recovered from COVID-19. Both conserved end residues are part of each CDR3. Size is stated for part of the rows, as once, few or many counts, or as a class when the clone is expanded.

size	J	V	CDR3
.	TRBJ2-5	TRBV19	CASSISTRSILETQYF
.	TRBJ1-1	TRBV5-4	CASSLGWGTEAFF
.	TRBJ2-7	TRBV6-6	CASSKRQGISYEQYF
.	TRBJ2-1	TRBV12-5	CASGTGIYNEQFF
.	TRBJ1-2	TRBV6-2/TRBV6-3	CASSYQETLNRELNGYTF
.	TRBJ2-3	TRBV15	CATSRDGEGGDTQYF
.	TRBJ1-4	TRBV9	CASSVRPDEGLTNEKLFF
.	TRBJ1-6	TRBV28	CASSFSQGKGSPLHF
.	TRBJ1-1	TRBV5-1	CASSLDRPTEAFF
few	TRBJ2-7	TRBV9	CASSPGDGEQYF
.	TRBJ1-2	TRBV12-3/TRBV12-4	CASNWASSYGYTF
.	TRBJ1-5	TRBV6-4	CASSELLNQPQHF
.	TRBJ2-2	TRBV5-1	CASRQGATGELFF
.	TRBJ1-2	TRBV2	CASRRSEQYYGYTF
.	TRBJ2-3	TRBV7-3	CASSSTGTGGGTDTQYF
.	TRBJ2-7	TRBV4-3	CASSRTRGGRYSTYEQYF